This TCR beta chain stems from a study of control samples from healthy donors and cancer patients. Sequencing was performed with immunoSEQ multiplex PCR; in TCRdb, only in-frame clones are kept and a portion is missing. The repertoire holds 77,000 or so clones, roughly 91% seen once, with approximately 14% in the top ten. The origin of this receptor is a man aged 25 to 40 in good health. The sample consisted of blood.

The CDR3 DNA sequence: TGTGCCAGCAGCTTAACCGGGACAGGGGGATTTACAACTAATGAAAAACTGTTTTTT. Translation gives CASSLTGTGGFTTNEKLFF. The genes are TRBV5-4 and TRBJ1-4; TRBD1 matches at 11 bases. The CDR3 consists of 19 residues. Germline V gives CDR1 SGHNT, CDR2 YYREEE (reference sequence). Trimming took 2 bases from V and 0 from J; bases not matched to a gene: 9.